These 6 T cell receptor beta chains originate from one sample sequenced in a study of blood T cell repertoires in COVID-19. Only in-frame clones appear in the TCRdb table, and some are missing; sequencing was by immunoSEQ multiplex PCR. The sample includes over 250,000 clones, more than 80% of them seen just once. The sequenced material came from PBMCs or T cells enriched from blood (not recorded which). Receptors were obtained from a woman aged 18 to 35 who had recovered from COVID-19.

The rearrangement links TRBV5-4 to TRBJ2-7; TRBD1 matches at 8 bases. The V segment lost 3 bases and the J segment 2 bases; nucleotides outside the gene matches: 4. Germline CDR1 is SGHNT and CDR2 is YYREEE (reference sequence). The CDR3 totals 14 residues. CDR3 sequence reads: CASSSGTGPYEQYF. The CDR3 bases are TGTGCCAGCAGCTCGGGGACAGGTCCCTACGAGCAGTACTTC.

The chain employs TRBV2 and TRBJ2-1; 9 bases agree with TRBD1. This CDR3 has 15 residues. Per the germline V gene, CDR1 is SNHLY and CDR2 is FYNNEI. Germline trimming cut 6 bases from V and 4 bases from J; bases unmatched to any gene: 7. In nucleotides, the CDR3 is TGTGCCAGCAGCGCGGGACAGGGCTTGTACAATGAGCAGTTCTTC. It encodes CASSAGQGLYNEQFF. The whole variable domain, remainder taken from reference TRBV2 and TRBJ2-1, is EPEVTQTPSHQVTQMGQEVILRCVPISNHLYFYWYRQILGQKVEFLVSFYNNEISEKSEIFDDQFSVERPDGSNFTLKIRSTKLEDSAMYFCASSAGQGLYNEQFFGPGTRLTVL.

This clone has just a few counts. CDR3 amino acids: CASGFILGGEQFF. The CDR3 DNA sequence: TGTGCTAGTGGTTTTATCCTCGGGGGTGAGCAGTTCTTC. The rearrangement links TRBV12-5 to TRBJ2-1, with TRBD2 as a possible D gene (6 bases). This CDR3 contains 13 residues. V lost 3 bases and J lost 9, with 12 bases in between. CDR1 and CDR2 (germline): LGHNT, FRNRAP.

Notes on this clone: Since a much larger clone is just one base distant, this may be a read error. This chain connects TRBV5-1 to TRBJ2-3, with 9 nucleotides matching TRBD2. Germline V gives CDR1 SGHRS, CDR2 YFSETQ. The CDR3 is 15 amino acids. The junction had 2 bases not matched to a gene; V was cut back by 1 base and J by 2 bases. The CDR3 here is CASSLLAGATDTQYF. CDR3 DNA sequence: TGCGCCAGCAGCTTGTTAGCGGGGGCCACAGATACGCAGTATTTT.

This chain uses TRBV5-6 with TRBJ1-1; D is possibly TRBD1 (6 bases). The CDR3 length is 14 residues. The ends were cut back, 5 bases at V and 4 bases at J, with 15 bases in the middle. From germline, CDR1 is SGHDT and CDR2 YYEEEE. DNA of the CDR3: TGTGCCAGCAGAGCCGGGACACCGGTCACTGAAGCTTTCTTT. Amino acids: CASRAGTPVTEAFF.

CDR3 nucleotides: TGCGCCAGCAGCCAAGGGGGACTAGCGGGGGCGCAAGACACAGATACGCAGTATTTT. Protein product: CASSQGGLAGAQDTDTQYF. V gene TRBV4-1 combines with J gene TRBJ2-3; 14 positions match TRBD2. Germline V lookup: CDR1 MGHRA, CDR2 YSYEKL. The CDR3 loop spans 19 amino acids. Trimming cost V 1 base and J 2 bases; bases outside gene matches: 8.